One sample yielded the 27 T cell receptor beta chains listed below, sequenced in a study of CD8 T cells in Susac syndrome (dated by TCRdb to about 2019). Library preparation was by the immunoSEQ multiplex PCR assay. RNA was extracted using the RNeasy kit, and about 0.45 to 1 ug of the RNA was reverse transcribed with random hexamers. Through fastp at Q25 and MiXCR, TCRdb rebuilt clones from the public reads, retaining in-frame beta chains. Here each entry gathers all rows of one CDR3 protein and keeps the most common genes and DNA. For this sample there are approximately 150,000 distinct CDR3 sequences; around 80% appear just once. Around 0.51% of the sample is held by the ten biggest clonotypes. Sequencing was performed on CD8+ T cells from PBMCs. The receptor source for this set is a human donor with multiple sclerosis.

This clonotype was detected only once. The V call is TRBV27, the J call TRBJ2-5; 8 positions match TRBD1. The V and J ends lost 2 bases and 7 bases, in that order; junction bases with no gene match: 3. The CDR3 runs to 13 residues. The germline V gene encodes CDR1 MNHEY and CDR2 SMNVEV (reference sequence). CDR3 coding DNA: TGTGCCAGCAGTTTACAGGGGGCGCGGACCCAGTACTTC. Amino acids: CASSLQGARTQYF.

The V and J genes are TRBV5-8 and TRBJ1-1; TRBD1 agrees at 9 bases. This CDR3 spans 15 amino acids. The V gene end was trimmed by 3 bases and the J gene end by 6 bases; junction bases not matched to a gene: 9. Germline V gene lookup returns CDR1 SGHTS and CDR2 YDEGEE. CDR3 DNA: TGTGCCAGCAGCTCGACACAGGGGGCTCTCCCTGAAGCTTTCTTT. This gives the protein CASSSTQGALPEAFF.

CDR3 in DNA: TGTGCCAGCAGCTTAGCGGCAGGGTTGAATGAGCAGTTCTTC. Protein product: CASSLAAGLNEQFF. The chain combines TRBV7-9 with TRBJ2-1; D might be TRBD1 (5 bases). The CDR3 totals 14 residues. The germline gives CDR1 SEHNR, CDR2 FQNEAQ (reference sequence). V gave up 0 bases and J gave up 7 bases, with 10 bases separating them.

The genes are TRBV12-3 or TRBV12-4 and TRBJ2-5; no clear D gene. Trimming took off 6 bases at V and 2 bases at J, with 16 bases between the two ends. The CDR3 runs 15 residues. DNA for the CDR3: TGTGCCAGCAGCTTCTCCCCCAGAGGTCAAGAGACCCAGTACTTC. It encodes CASSFSPRGQETQYF.

The rearrangement links TRBV19 to TRBJ2-7; D is perhaps TRBD1 or TRBD2 (5 bases each). This CDR3 has 13 amino acids. From germline, CDR1 is LNHDA and CDR2 SQIVND (reference sequence). Between the trimmed V and J ends, which lost 3 bases and 3 bases, there was a span of 9 bases. CDR3 protein: CASSMGDGYEQYF. Here the CDR3 DNA reads TGTGCCAGTAGTATGGGGGACGGCTACGAGCAGTACTTC.

The chain links TRBV16 to TRBJ2-2; the match to TRBD1 covers 9 bases. Germline V lookup: CDR1 KGHSY, CDR2 FQNENV. J gave up 2 bases and V 1 base, and 5 bases lay outside the gene matches. The CDR3 consists of 17 residues. The CDR3 DNA sequence: TGTGCCAGCAGCCAATTGTACAGGGGGCTAAACACCGGGGAGCTGTTTTTT. It is translated as CASSQLYRGLNTGELFF.

This sequence joins TRBV3-1 and TRBJ2-7; possibly TRBD1 for D (5 bases). The CDR3 loop spans 14 amino acids. V shed 4 bases and J shed 3 bases, with 13 bases lying between them. CDR1 LGHDT and CDR2 YNNKEL come from the germline V gene (reference sequence). The CDR3 region has the DNA TGTGCCAGCAGCCTAAGACAGATATTCTACGAGCAGTACTTC. Translating gives CASSLRQIFYEQYF.

The sample holds a few counts of this clonotype. The chain combines TRBV4-1 with TRBJ2-7; 13 bases map to TRBD2. The CDR3 is made up of 16 amino acids. Per germline, CDR1 MGHRA and CDR2 YSYEKL. With 3 bases clipped from V and 3 bases from J, the junction kept 5 bases outside the gene matches. CDR3 protein: CASSQELAGGLYEQYV. As DNA, the CDR3 is TGCGCCAGCAGCCAGGAACTAGCGGGAGGGCTCTACGAGCAGTACGTC.

The chain couples TRBV20-1 to TRBJ2-3, with D perhaps matching TRBD2 (6 bases). The CDR3 totals 14 residues. V dropped 1 base and J dropped 4 bases, with 12 bases sitting between them. CDR1 is DFQATT and CDR2 is SNEGSKA in the germline V gene (reference sequence). The DNA for the CDR3 is TGCAGTGCTAGAGGGGACTTCATCTCAGATACGCAGTATTTT. The encoded protein is CSARGDFISDTQYF.

V gene TRBV12-5 combines with J gene TRBJ1-2, with TRBD1 as a possible D gene (6 bases). The germline V gene encodes CDR1 LGHNT and CDR2 FRNRAP. This CDR3 contains 13 residues. Trimming took 5 bases from V and 6 from J, leaving 13 bases between them. CDR3: CASGPTGFHGYTF. The CDR3 nucleotides are TGTGCTAGTGGTCCCACAGGGTTCCATGGCTACACCTTC.

This sequence joins TRBV5-1 and TRBJ1-1; no definite D call. The CDR3 covers 13 residues. The V gene lost 2 bases and the J gene lost 4 bases, with 9 bases spanning the gap. Germline V gives CDR1 SGHRS, CDR2 YFSETQ. The CDR3 loop reads CASSLEGPTEAFF. The CDR3 DNA reads TGCGCCAGCAGCTTAGAGGGCCCCACTGAAGCTTTCTTT.

The J gene is TRBJ1-1, the V gene TRBV6-5; D not certain. The germline CDR1 and CDR2 sequences are MNHEY and SVGAGI. This CDR3 has 13 amino acids. V gave up 8 bases and J gave up 0 bases, with 10 bases separating them. The CDR3 region has the DNA TGTGCCAGCTTGCTGACACTGAACACTGAAGCTTTCTTT. Amino acids: CASLLTLNTEAFF.

V usage is TRBV12-3 or TRBV12-4 and J usage is TRBJ2-1, with 14 bases identical to TRBD2. Unmatched junction bases numbered 7, after V lost 0 bases and J lost 9 bases. The CDR3 runs to 17 residues. The CDR3 loop is CASSLARRGLAGAEQFF. The CDR3 DNA reads TGTGCCAGCAGTTTAGCTAGGCGGGGACTAGCGGGAGCTGAGCAGTTCTTC.

The chain is built from TRBV7-9 and TRBJ2-3, with D unclear. The CDR3 is 13 residues long. Per germline, CDR1 SEHNR and CDR2 FQNEAQ (reference sequence). Trimming pared 1 base from V and 5 bases from J, leaving 7 bases between. The CDR3 here is CASSLVSEDTQYF. The CDR3 DNA sequence: TGTGCCAGCAGCTTAGTATCTGAAGATACGCAGTATTTT.

This clonotype was found a few times. The J gene is TRBJ2-7, the V gene TRBV27, with 7 bases that match TRBD2. Germline V gene lookup returns CDR1 MNHEY and CDR2 SMNVEV (reference sequence). V was clipped by 3 bases and J by 6 bases; unmatched bases: 2. This CDR3 is built from 12 residues. The CDR3 region is CASSFPGGEQYF. As DNA, the CDR3 is TGTGCCAGCAGTTTTCCGGGAGGCGAGCAGTACTTC.

The genes are TRBV2 and TRBJ1-2; D unclear. V was cut by 9 bases and J by 1 base, with 12 bases left in between. The V gene's germline CDR1 is SNHLY and CDR2 FYNNEI. This CDR3 is 13 amino acids long. CDR3 nucleotides: TGTGCCAGAGGAGACACGATTAACTATGGCTACACCTTC. It is translated as CARGDTINYGYTF.

The genes are TRBV6-5 and TRBJ2-5; D is unresolved. This CDR3 is built from 13 residues. The germline V and J ends were trimmed by 2 bases and 5 bases, with 9 bases remaining between them. Germline assignment: CDR1 MNHEY and CDR2 SVGAGI. CDR3 nucleotides: TGTGCCAGCAGTTACAGGGCGTGGGAGACCCAGTACTTC. It translates to CASSYRAWETQYF.

This rearrangement joins TRBV5-6 to TRBJ2-5, with TRBD2 matching 8 bases. With 2 bases clipped from V and 1 base from J, the junction kept 16 bases outside the gene matches. The V gene's germline CDR1 is SGHDT and CDR2 YYEEEE. The length of the CDR3 is 19 residues. CDR3 protein: CASSLKGSEGLAGQETQYF. CDR3 coding DNA: TGTGCCAGCAGCTTAAAGGGATCCGAGGGGCTAGCGGGCCAAGAGACCCAGTACTTC.

The V gene is TRBV30, the J gene TRBJ1-2; 9 bases align to TRBD1. Germline CDR1 and CDR2: GTSNPN and SVGIG (reference sequence). CDR3 length: 19 residues. V was pared by 3 bases and J by 4 bases, with 21 bases of the junction left unmatched. The CDR3 sequence: CAWSSGGFQYDRGTYGYTF. As DNA, the CDR3 is TGTGCCTGGAGCAGTGGGGGATTTCAGTACGACAGGGGGACCTATGGCTACACCTTC.

The genes are TRBV2 and TRBJ2-1; D might be TRBD1 (6 bases). This CDR3 comprises 17 residues. V lost 6 bases and J 0 bases, leaving 18 bases between the germline ends. From germline, CDR1 is SNHLY and CDR2 FYNNEI. The DNA for the CDR3 is TGTGCCAGCAGCGAACCCCTGCTGGGGGCCTCCTACAATGAGCAGTTCTTC. This gives the protein CASSEPLLGASYNEQFF.

The CDR3 is CASSQEAGTNTEAFF. CDR3 nucleotides: TGCGCCAGCAGCCAAGAGGCAGGGACGAACACTGAAGCTTTCTTT. This chain uses TRBV4-1 with TRBJ1-1, with D perhaps matching TRBD1 (5 bases). Germline V gene data show CDR1 as MGHRA and CDR2 as YSYEKL. The CDR3 contains 15 residues. V shed 0 bases and J shed 1 base, with 9 bases lying between them.

To note about this clonotype: A junction boundary mismatches the germline segment, possibly from a read error. The CDR3 region has the DNA TGTACCAGCAGTCGATTGAACACTGAAGCTTTCTTT. Protein sequence: CTSSRLNTEAFF. The chain employs TRBV12-3 or TRBV12-4 and TRBJ1-1; no reliable D call. This CDR3 has 12 amino acids.

This rearrangement joins TRBV29-1 to TRBJ2-3; D remains unclear. Between the trimmed V and J ends, which lost 3 bases and 6 bases, there was a span of 4 bases. Germline CDR1 reads SQVTM; CDR2 reads ANQGSEA. The CDR3 runs to 10 residues. The CDR3 DNA reads as TGCAGCGTTGAGAGGGATACGCAGTATTTT. The encoded protein is CSVERDTQYF.

V and J are TRBV3-1 and TRBJ2-1; 7 positions match TRBD2. Trimming cost V 1 base and J 4 bases; bases outside gene matches: 7. The CDR3 spans 16 residues. In germline, CDR1 is LGHDT, CDR2 YNNKEL (reference sequence). The CDR3 sequence is CASSQGETSLYNEQFF. Written as DNA, the CDR3 is TGTGCCAGCAGCCAAGGCGAGACTAGCTTGTACAATGAGCAGTTCTTC.

This clonotype is a singleton in its sample. Here the CDR3 reads CASSPPGTVYGYTF. The CDR3 nucleotides are TGTGCCAGCAGTCCACCTGGGACTGTTTATGGCTACACCTTC. The rearrangement uses TRBV28 and TRBJ1-2; tentatively, D is TRBD1 (5 bases). Germline V CDR1 and CDR2: MDHEN, SYDVKM. Trimming shortened V by 5 bases and J by 5 bases, and 15 bases separated the two germline ends. CDR3 length: 14 amino acids.

This chain connects TRBV4-2 to TRBJ1-2, with 10 bases identical to TRBD1. This CDR3 has 19 residues. After removal of 0 bases from V and 8 bases from J, the junction contained 18 bases not matched to a gene. CDR1 and CDR2 (germline): LGHNA, YNFKEQ. Here the CDR3 reads CASSQDPFGERQGAEGYTF. In DNA, the CDR3 is TGTGCCAGCAGCCAAGATCCGTTTGGGGAGAGACAGGGGGCAGAAGGCTACACCTTC.

The J gene is TRBJ2-7, the V gene TRBV7-9; 8 nucleotides line up with TRBD2. The V and J ends lost 5 bases and 2 bases, in that order; junction bases with no gene match: 11. The germline V gene encodes CDR1 SEHNR and CDR2 FQNEAQ (reference sequence). This CDR3 contains 16 residues. CDR3 in amino acids: CASSDLGSGGAYEQYV. CDR3 bases: TGTGCCAGCAGCGATCTAGGTTCGGGGGGGGCCTACGAGCAGTACGTC.